This T cell receptor (beta chain) was sequenced for a study of T cell repertoires in cytomegalovirus infection. Study-wide context: Public TCR beta signature analysis indicated the presence of both CMV infection and matching HLA type.

The germline V gene has CDR1 MNHEY and CDR2 SMNVEV (reference sequence). CDR3 length equals 12 residues. Study findings and constraints: The ex vivo response showed dominance by HLA-C-restricted CMV-specific TCR beta clonotypes. Frequencies of public TCR beta families were cumulated, and this identified carriers of CMV plus the relevant HLA.

This clonotype was found a few times. What it recognizes is unknown. One end of the junction fails to match germline, which may point to a read error. TCRdb recomputed calls from the reads with MiXCR, one row per CDR3 protein. The sample holds hundreds of thousands of distinct CDR3 sequences, roughly a quarter seen once. The receptor comes from a human donor in good health (CMV status not recorded). Some clones in this sample may be carry-over from other donors' samples. The chain recombines TRBV27 with TRBJ2-1; D gene ambiguous. Source material: CD8+ T cells from PBMCs. CDR3 nucleotide sequence: TGTGCCAGCAGTTCGGGCAGGCAGCATGCGATCTTC. It codes for CASSSGRQHAIF.